The 28 T cell receptor beta chains reported below all come from one sample, sequenced in a study of cytomegalovirus exposure and HLA in healthy donors. Amplification used 60 Vbeta primers and 13 Jbeta primers. Libraries were prepared by immunoSEQ multiplex PCR; TCRdb keeps only in-frame clonotypes and omits some of them. Among fewer than 140,000 clones listed, roughly 77% were seen once. The sample comprised PBMCs. The receptors here all came from a man aged 35 to 55 in good health and CMV-seronegative.

This chain joins TRBV7-9 and TRBJ1-4, with D hard to call. This CDR3 is built from 15 residues. Germline V gene data show CDR1 as SEHNR and CDR2 as FQNEAQ (reference sequence). The ends were cut back, 5 bases at V and 8 bases at J, with 18 bases in the middle. The CDR3 bases are TGTGCCAGCAGCAGAGAAGGAACAGTACGAGAAAAACTGTTTTTT. Translation gives CASSREGTVREKLFF.

The genes are TRBV18 and TRBJ2-7; D might be TRBD1 (7 bases). The V gene's germline CDR1 is KGHSH and CDR2 LQKENI. V was pared by 2 bases and J by 6 bases, with 17 bases between. The CDR3 loop spans 15 amino acids. The CDR3 reads CASSPGQAGNREQYF. The CDR3 bases are TGTGCCAGCTCACCAGGACAGGCGGGAAATCGCGAGCAGTACTTC.

The chain is built from TRBV6-5 and TRBJ1-1, with a possible D match to TRBD1 (6 bases). The CDR3 sequence is 13 residues long. V was trimmed by 2 bases and J by 8 bases, leaving 12 bases between them. Per the germline V gene, CDR1 is MNHEY and CDR2 is SVGAGI. The CDR3 sequence: CASSYRGGSEAFF. DNA of the CDR3: TGTGCCAGCAGTTACCGGGGGGGCAGCGAAGCTTTCTTT.

This chain uses TRBV27 with TRBJ2-2, with D tentatively TRBD1 (6 bases). The V end lost 3 bases, the J end lost 1 base, and 9 bases lay between the germline ends. CDR3 size: 15 residues. CDR1 and CDR2 (germline): MNHEY, SMNVEV (reference sequence). For the CDR3, the DNA is TGTGCCAGCAGTTTCCAGACAGGGAACACCGGGGAGCTGTTTTTT. This codes for CASSFQTGNTGELFF.

The V call is TRBV5-6, the J call TRBJ1-1; 8 nucleotides match TRBD1. The CDR3 has 13 residues. Germline CDR1 reads SGHDT; CDR2 reads YYEEEE. V lost 5 bases, J lost 6 bases, and 6 bases stayed unmatched. The CDR3: CASSHRQGSEAFF. CDR3 nucleotides: TGTGCCAGCAGTCATAGACAGGGGTCTGAAGCTTTCTTT.

The chain recombines TRBV5-6 with TRBJ1-2, with a tentative D call TRBD1 (6 bases). The CDR3 has 12 residues. The V gene lost 6 bases and the J gene lost 7 bases, with 13 bases spanning the gap. Germline CDR1 is SGHDT and CDR2 is YYEEEE. CDR3 sequence (DNA): TGTGCCAGCAATAAAGAAGGGGGTGGCTACACCTTC. It yields the protein CASNKEGGGYTF.

The chain couples TRBV5-1 to TRBJ2-7; 12 positions agree with TRBD2. CDR3 length equals 16 residues. Unmatched junction bases numbered 10, after V lost 4 bases and J lost 5 bases. Germline CDR1 reads SGHRS; CDR2 reads YFSETQ. As DNA, the CDR3 is TGCGCCAGCAGCGGCCAACTAGCGGGGGGACTCCACGAGCAGTACTTC. Protein sequence: CASSGQLAGGLHEQYF.

The chain links TRBV7-9 to TRBJ1-2; D gene uncertain. Germline lookup yields CDR1 SEHNR and CDR2 FQNEAQ (reference sequence). The CDR3 sequence is 13 residues long. With 1 base removed from V and 7 bases from J, the gap between germline ends came to 10 bases. CDR3 sequence (DNA): TGTGCCAGCAGCTTAGACACCACGGGTGGCTACACCTTC. Translation gives CASSLDTTGGYTF.

The chain carries TRBV27 and TRBJ2-5; D is unclear. CDR3 length equals 13 residues. Germline V gene sequence: CDR1 MNHEY, CDR2 SMNVEV (reference sequence). Trimming removed 5 bases from V and 0 bases from J, with 7 bases in between. As DNA, the CDR3 is TGTGCCAGCAGTACCCAGTACCAAGAGACCCAGTACTTC. Translating it yields CASSTQYQETQYF.

This chain joins TRBV5-1 and TRBJ2-3; possible D gene TRBD1, 6 bases. The CDR3 is 16 residues long. Germline V gene sequence: CDR1 SGHRS, CDR2 YFSETQ. V was shortened by 0 bases and J by 4 bases, with 15 bases between the two germline ends. The CDR3 DNA sequence: TGCGCCAGCAGCTTGGACTACGTTGGGACATCAGATACGCAGTATTTT. Translation gives CASSLDYVGTSDTQYF.

The CDR3 sequence: CASSPAGFTDTQYF. For the CDR3, the DNA is TGTGCCAGCAGTCCAGCGGGGTTCACAGATACGCAGTATTTT. The rearrangement uses TRBV27 and TRBJ2-3, with TRBD2 identical over 7 bases. J gave up 2 bases and V 5 bases, and 4 bases lay outside the gene matches. Germline V gene sequence: CDR1 MNHEY, CDR2 SMNVEV (reference sequence). The CDR3 extends over 14 amino acids.

The V and J genes are TRBV5-4 and TRBJ1-1, with D possibly TRBD1 on 5 matching bases. Trimming cost V 6 bases and J 7 bases, with 19 bases left between them. The germline CDR1 and CDR2 sequences are SGHNT and YYREEE (reference sequence). This CDR3 has 14 amino acids. CDR3 coding DNA: TGTGCCAGCAACCCTCGGGGGGGGAATGTTGAAGCTTTCTTT. Encoded protein: CASNPRGGNVEAFF.

The sample holds a few counts of this clone. The gene calls are TRBV18 and TRBJ2-1; 12 bases are shared with TRBD1. Germline V lookup: CDR1 KGHSH, CDR2 LQKENI. V shed 6 bases and J 8 bases; nucleotides not matched to a gene: 8. This CDR3 spans 15 amino acids. CDR3 protein: CASSQAGQGAYEQFF. The CDR3 bases are TGTGCCAGCTCGCAGGCGGGACAGGGGGCCTATGAGCAGTTCTTC.

Only one count was recorded for this clone. The rearrangement joins TRBV10-2 to TRBJ1-3; D may be TRBD1 (6 bases). Deletions cut 2 bases from V and 0 bases from J, with 8 bases between. The CDR3 runs to 15 residues. Germline values: CDR1 WSHSY, CDR2 SAAADI. CDR3 DNA sequence: TGCGCCAGCAGTGAGACAGGGAGCTCTGGAAACACCATATATTTT. Residues: CASSETGSSGNTIYF.

The chain recombines TRBV15 with TRBJ2-1, with 10 nucleotides matching TRBD1. Germline V gene sequence: CDR1 LNHNV, CDR2 YYDKDF (reference sequence). This CDR3 is 15 amino acids long. V was clipped by 0 bases and J by 8 bases; unmatched bases: 4. The CDR3 loop reads CATSRDLTGGDEQFF. In DNA, the CDR3 is TGTGCCACCAGCAGAGATTTGACAGGGGGCGATGAGCAGTTCTTC.

The chain carries TRBV9 and TRBJ1-6; D is undetermined. The CDR3 contains 11 residues. V lost 9 bases to trimming and J lost 9 bases, with 10 bases between them. CDR1 is SGDLS and CDR2 is YYNGEE in the germline V gene. CDR3 residues: CATGRASPLHF. DNA for the CDR3: TGTGCCACCGGGAGGGCTTCACCCCTCCACTTT. Full variable domain (missing parts from reference TRBV9 and TRBJ1-6): DSGVTQTPKHLITATGQRVTLRCSPRSGDLSVYWYQQSLDQGLQFLIQYYNGEERAKGNILERFSAQQFPDLHSELNLSSLELGDSALYFCATGRASPLHFGNGTRLTVT.

The V gene is TRBV21-1, the J gene TRBJ2-5; TRBD2, the table's D call, was not compared with the DNA. TRBV21-1 is described as a pseudogene. CDR3 size: 18 residues. This CDR3 is CASSKSRKRPRLRETQYF. Written as DNA, the CDR3 is TGTGCCAGCAGCAAAAGTCGAAAGCGCCCAAGGCTTAGAGAGACCCAGTACTTC.

The chain has TRBV6-6 and TRBJ1-2, with D perhaps TRBD1 (5 bases). V shed 3 bases and J shed 0 bases, with 14 bases lying between them. The length of the CDR3 is 16 residues. Germline-derived CDR1 and CDR2 are MNHNY and SVGAGI (reference sequence). DNA of the CDR3: TGTGCCAGCAGTTATGGTCGACAGCCCACTAACTATGGCTACACCTTC. Amino acids: CASSYGRQPTNYGYTF.

The rearrangement links TRBV29-1 to TRBJ2-2; 9 bases match TRBD1. V lost 7 bases, J lost 2 bases, and 5 bases stayed unmatched. This CDR3 has 14 amino acids. CDR1 is SQVTM, CDR2 ANQGSEA, per germline. CDR3 region: CSAKGQGNTGELFF. CDR3 sequence (DNA): TGCAGCGCTAAGGGACAGGGTAACACCGGGGAGCTGTTTTTT.

The gene calls are TRBV6-5 and TRBJ2-7, with TRBD1 matching 7 bases. This CDR3 is built from 15 residues. CDR1 is MNHEY and CDR2 is SVGAGI in the germline V gene. V was pared by 5 bases and J by 0 bases, with 7 bases of the junction left unmatched. CDR3 protein: CASSTRQGPSYEQYF. The CDR3 DNA is TGTGCCAGCAGTACTAGACAGGGACCCTCCTACGAGCAGTACTTC.

The chain combines TRBV29-1 with TRBJ2-3; 12 bases fit TRBD1. CDR1 is SQVTM, CDR2 ANQGSEA, per germline. This CDR3 has 19 residues. V dropped 6 bases and J dropped 1; count of bases not matched to a gene: 17. DNA of the CDR3: TGCAGCGTCACGGGACAGGGGGCGTACCTGCGAAAACGCACAGATACGCAGTATTTT. Amino acid sequence: CSVTGQGAYLRKRTDTQYF.

A single count supports this clone. The chain carries TRBV6-1 and TRBJ1-1; TRBD1 agrees at 7 bases. CDR3 length equals 11 residues. Germline V CDR1 and CDR2: MNHNS, SASEGT. V gave up 6 bases and J gave up 7 bases; unmatched junction bases: 2. The CDR3 sequence: CASRRQGEAFF. DNA for the CDR3: TGTGCCAGCAGAAGACAGGGTGAAGCTTTCTTT.

The chain couples TRBV4-2 to TRBJ1-5, with D possibly being TRBD1 (6 bases). CDR3 length equals 15 residues. V lost 1 base and J lost 3, with 10 bases in between. Germline CDR1 and CDR2: LGHNA and YNFKEQ. The CDR3 sequence: CASSQATGSNQPQHF. The CDR3 DNA is TGTGCCAGCAGCCAAGCTACAGGGTCCAATCAGCCCCAGCATTTT.

V usage is TRBV5-1 and J usage is TRBJ2-2, with no clear D. Trimming left V 0 bases short and J 5 bases short, with 8 bases between. CDR1 is SGHRS and CDR2 is YFSETQ in the germline V gene. This CDR3 comprises 14 residues. CDR3 in DNA: TGCGCCAGCAGCTTGGCTACGTCTACCGGGGAGCTGTTTTTT. Amino acids: CASSLATSTGELFF.

A few counts support this clone. V gene TRBV2 combines with J gene TRBJ1-1, with D uncertain. Per the germline V gene, CDR1 is SNHLY and CDR2 is FYNNEI. V lost 8 bases and J lost 1, with 23 bases in between. The CDR3 extends over 17 amino acids. DNA for the CDR3: TGTGCCAGCGGATCGCACCCGACCGGGGTGGAGAACACTGAAGCTTTCTTT. It translates to CASGSHPTGVENTEAFF.

This chain joins TRBV7-3 and TRBJ2-3, with 7 bases that match TRBD1. The CDR3 extends over 14 amino acids. Germline-derived CDR1 and CDR2 are SGHTA and FQGTGA. Losses at the gene ends were 3 bases for V and 4 bases for J; bases not matched to a gene: 4. CDR3 sequence (DNA): TGTGCCAGCAGCTTGATAGGGGGCCCAGATACGCAGTATTTT. Encoded protein: CASSLIGGPDTQYF.

This sequence joins TRBV6-5 and TRBJ2-7, with 10 bases that match TRBD2. The CDR3 is made up of 15 amino acids. J gave up 3 bases and V 4 bases, and 6 bases lay outside the gene matches. The germline gives CDR1 MNHEY, CDR2 SVGAGI. In DNA, the CDR3 is TGTGCCAGCAGTTTTAGCGGGGGGCCCAACTACGAGCAGTACTTC. It translates to CASSFSGGPNYEQYF.

This clone was detected only a few times. V and J are TRBV5-1 and TRBJ1-6, with TRBD1 matching over 7 bases. The CDR3 consists of 18 residues. The V and J ends lost 4 bases and 0 bases, in that order; junction bases with no gene match: 10. Per the germline V gene, CDR1 is SGHRS and CDR2 is YFSETQ. Here the CDR3 DNA reads TGCGCCAGCAGCCAGACCCGGGACAGAAGCTCCTATAATTCACCCCTCCACTTT. As protein: CASSQTRDRSSYNSPLHF.